These 20 T cell receptor beta chains were sequenced from one sample in a study of shared clonotypes between healthy human individuals. Here immunoSEQ multiplex PCR was the method, and the copy in TCRdb shows in-frame clones only, minus some. Here the sample spans over 1.5 million clones, 95% to 99% being singletons. Material for sequencing was naive CD4+ T cells sorted from blood. Specified subset: CD45RA+ positively selected. The receptors shown here come from a man under 40 in good health.

The V and J genes are TRBV9 and TRBJ2-7; tentatively, D is TRBD2 (5 bases). The V end lost 2 bases, the J end lost 3 bases, and 18 bases lay between the germline ends. The CDR3 consists of 16 residues. Germline assignment: CDR1 SGDLS and CDR2 YYNGEE. This CDR3 is CASSVDDYARVYEQYF. In nucleotides, the CDR3 is TGTGCCAGCAGCGTGGATGACTATGCGCGGGTCTACGAGCAGTACTTC.

The rearrangement joins TRBV7-9 to TRBJ2-3; tentatively, D is TRBD1 (5 bases). Germline V gene data show CDR1 as SEHNR and CDR2 as FQNEAQ (reference sequence). The CDR3 contains 13 residues. The germline V and J ends were trimmed by 2 bases and 4 bases, with 7 bases remaining between them. In DNA, the CDR3 is TGTGCCAGCAGCTTACAGGGTCCAGATACGCAGTATTTT. Its protein is CASSLQGPDTQYF.

Comments on this clone: The same CDR3 arises from other DNA sequences in this sample as well. The chain employs TRBV14 and TRBJ1-3; no reliable D call. Germline lookup yields CDR1 SGHDN and CDR2 FVKESK. The length of the CDR3 is 12 residues. Trimming stripped 1 base from V and 4 bases from J, with 2 bases between. The CDR3 coding sequence is TGTGCCAGCAGCCAAGCCGGAAACACCATATATTTT. Translation: CASSQAGNTIYF.

The CDR3 region has the DNA TGTGCCAGCAGCCTGGGACGGGGAAAGGAAAAACTGTTTTTT. This codes for CASSLGRGKEKLFF. The J gene is TRBJ1-4, the V gene TRBV7-8; D perhaps matches TRBD1 (5 bases). CDR3 size: 14 residues. Germline V CDR1 and CDR2: SGHVS, FQNEAQ. The V and J ends lost 5 bases and 8 bases respectively, with 15 bases between them. Full variable domain (outside the CDR3, taken from reference TRBV7-8 and TRBJ1-4): GAGVSQSPRYKVAKRGQDVALRCDPISGHVSLFWYQQALGQGPEFLTYFQNEAQLDKSGLPSDRFFAERPEGSVSTLKIQRTQQEDSAVYLCASSLGRGKEKLFFGSGTQLSVL.

Points on this clone: The same CDR3 is also encoded by other DNA sequences in this sample. J is TRBJ2-3 and V is TRBV27, with D possibly called TRBD1 or TRBD2 (5 bases each). The length of the CDR3 is 15 residues. V was cut by 2 bases and J by 1 base, with 10 bases left in between. Per the germline V gene, CDR1 is MNHEY and CDR2 is SMNVEV (reference sequence). The DNA for the CDR3 is TGTGCCAGCAGTTTAGGGGGAATTGGCACAGATACGCAGTATTTT. It specifies CASSLGGIGTDTQYF.

In the case of this clone: Other DNA sequences in the sample encode the same CDR3. The chain carries TRBV9 and TRBJ2-7, with TRBD2 identical over 11 bases. The trim removed 0 bases at V and 4 bases at J, leaving 0 bases unmatched. This CDR3 has 14 amino acids. Germline V gives CDR1 SGDLS, CDR2 YYNGEE. In DNA form, the CDR3 reads TGTGCCAGCAGCGTAGGACTAGCGGGGTACGAGCAGTACTTC. This encodes CASSVGLAGYEQYF.

Turning to this clone: This same CDR3 is encoded by further DNA sequences in the sample. This sequence joins TRBV5-1 and TRBJ1-5; D might be TRBD1 (6 bases). V was cut by 4 bases and J by 3 bases, with 11 bases left in between. The CDR3 consists of 14 residues. Germline V CDR1 and CDR2: SGHRS, YFSETQ. CDR3 sequence: CASSPGQPNQPQHF. The CDR3 DNA reads as TGCGCCAGCAGCCCTGGACAGCCCAATCAGCCCCAGCATTTT.

On this clone: Other DNA sequences in this specimen translate into the identical CDR3. The V call is TRBV5-5, the J call TRBJ2-7, with 7 bases lining up with TRBD1. J lost 0 bases, V lost 2 bases, and 2 bases had no gene match. This CDR3 is 14 amino acids long. CDR1 SGHKS and CDR2 YYEKEE come from the germline V gene (reference sequence). CDR3 loop: CASSLQGSSYEQYF. CDR3 nucleotides: TGTGCCAGCAGCTTACAGGGGAGCTCCTACGAGCAGTACTTC.

As regards this clone: The identical CDR3 is also encoded by other nucleotide sequences in the sample. This CDR3 is CASSLAGVETQYF. Here the CDR3 DNA reads TGTGCCAGCAGCTTAGCGGGAGTAGAGACCCAGTACTTC. The chain couples TRBV7-3 to TRBJ2-5, with 7 bases aligning to TRBD2. The CDR3 length is 13 residues. The trim removed 2 bases at V and 4 bases at J, leaving 1 base unmatched. Germline V CDR1 and CDR2: SGHTA, FQGTGA.

This sequence joins TRBV7-8 and TRBJ2-1, with 13 positions matching TRBD2. With 1 base clipped from V and 0 bases from J, the junction kept 6 bases outside the gene matches. This CDR3 has 19 amino acids. CDR1 is SGHVS and CDR2 is FQNEAQ in the germline V gene. CDR3 region: CASSLGGLAGTSSYNEQFF. The DNA for the CDR3 is TGTGCCAGCAGCTTAGGGGGACTAGCGGGGACGAGCTCCTACAATGAGCAGTTCTTC.

The gene calls are TRBV5-1 and TRBJ1-5; 9 bases match TRBD1. V lost 3 bases, J lost 6 bases, and 7 bases stayed unmatched. Germline V CDR1 and CDR2: SGHRS, YFSETQ. The CDR3 is made up of 15 amino acids. The CDR3 protein is CASSSTGGKSQPQHF. CDR3 in DNA: TGCGCCAGCAGCTCGACAGGGGGTAAAAGTCAGCCCCAGCATTTT. Filled out from reference TRBV5-1 and TRBJ1-5, the complete variable domain reads KAGVTQTPRYLIKTRGQQVTLSCSPISGHRSVSWYQQTPGQGLQFLFEYFSETQRNKGNFPGRFSGRQFSNSRSEMNVSTLELGDSALYLCASSSTGGKSQPQHFGDGTRLSIL.

The chain couples TRBV29-1 to TRBJ2-5; 12 positions match TRBD2. CDR1 SQVTM and CDR2 ANQGSEA come from the germline V gene. Trimming cost V 6 bases and J 4 bases; bases outside gene matches: 15. The CDR3 has 17 amino acids. In DNA, the CDR3 is TGCAGCGTGATCCCGGGACTAGCGGGTCTTAAGGGAGAGACCCAGTACTTC. It yields the protein CSVIPGLAGLKGETQYF.

With regard to this clone: Additional DNA sequences in this sample encode the identical CDR3. The rearrangement joins TRBV20-1 to TRBJ2-5; D is perhaps TRBD2 (6 bases). The CDR3 sequence is 11 residues long. Trimming pared 6 bases from V and 3 bases from J, leaving 8 bases between. Per germline, CDR1 DFQATT and CDR2 SNEGSKA (reference sequence). The CDR3 nucleotides are TGCAGTGCCTCGGGGGAAGAGACCCAGTACTTC. It specifies CSASGEETQYF.

The chain uses TRBV6-5 and TRBJ1-3; D is unclear. Germline V gives CDR1 MNHEY, CDR2 SVGAGI. The length of the CDR3 is 15 residues. The ends were cut back, 0 bases at V and 1 base at J, with 7 bases in the middle. The CDR3 DNA reads as TGTGCCAGCAGTTACTCTGTGGCTTCTGGAAACACCATATATTTT. This gives the protein CASSYSVASGNTIYF.

The rearrangement joins TRBV11-2 to TRBJ1-2; D might be TRBD1 (5 bases). V was cut by 3 bases and J by 2 bases, with 7 bases left in between. Germline V gene sequence: CDR1 SGHAT, CDR2 FQNNGV. This CDR3 spans 13 amino acids. This CDR3 is CASSLGTNYGYTF. As DNA, the CDR3 is TGTGCCAGCAGCTTGGGGACGAACTATGGCTACACCTTC.

This clone was detected once. The CDR3 here is CASRRDRDYNEQFF. CDR3 nucleotide sequence: TGTGCCAGTAGAAGGGACAGGGATTACAATGAGCAGTTCTTC. V gene TRBV19 combines with J gene TRBJ2-1; 9 nucleotides agree with TRBD1. Germline CDR1 LNHDA, CDR2 SQIVND (reference sequence). V lost 6 bases and J lost 4; bases outside the gene matches: 4. The CDR3 covers 14 residues.

The J gene is TRBJ2-1, the V gene TRBV29-1, with D perhaps being TRBD1 or TRBD2 (5 bases each). The CDR3 is made up of 13 amino acids. The germline V and J ends were trimmed by 4 bases and 8 bases, with 15 bases remaining between them. Per germline, CDR1 SQVTM and CDR2 ANQGSEA. Here the CDR3 DNA reads TGCAGCGTTGGACGCCCAGGGAGAGATGAGCAGTTCTTC. Amino acid sequence: CSVGRPGRDEQFF.

The chain joins TRBV18 to TRBJ1-5; unclear D gene. This CDR3 has 16 amino acids. Germline CDR1 is KGHSH and CDR2 is LQKENI. Between the trimmed V and J ends, which lost 3 bases and 4 bases, there was a span of 16 bases. CDR3 region: CASSPFRAPENQPQHF. The CDR3 DNA sequence: TGTGCCAGCTCACCTTTTCGGGCACCCGAAAATCAGCCCCAGCATTTT.

This chain uses TRBV7-2 with TRBJ1-5, with D unresolved. V lost 1 base to trimming and J lost 11 bases, with 12 bases between them. The length of the CDR3 is 13 residues. In germline, CDR1 is SGHTA, CDR2 FQGNSA. The CDR3 coding sequence is TGTGCCAGCAGCTTAGGGGTCGGGGAGTCCCAGCATTTT. Protein product: CASSLGVGESQHF.

The chain carries TRBV5-1 and TRBJ2-7, with TRBD1 matching over 10 bases. Looked up from germline, CDR1 is SGHRS and CDR2 is YFSETQ. V lost 3 bases, J lost 4 bases, and 7 bases stayed unmatched. The CDR3 has 15 amino acids. The DNA for the CDR3 is TGCGCCAGCAGCTCCGGACAGGGGGTCGAGTACGAGCAGTACTTC. Amino acids: CASSSGQGVEYEQYF.